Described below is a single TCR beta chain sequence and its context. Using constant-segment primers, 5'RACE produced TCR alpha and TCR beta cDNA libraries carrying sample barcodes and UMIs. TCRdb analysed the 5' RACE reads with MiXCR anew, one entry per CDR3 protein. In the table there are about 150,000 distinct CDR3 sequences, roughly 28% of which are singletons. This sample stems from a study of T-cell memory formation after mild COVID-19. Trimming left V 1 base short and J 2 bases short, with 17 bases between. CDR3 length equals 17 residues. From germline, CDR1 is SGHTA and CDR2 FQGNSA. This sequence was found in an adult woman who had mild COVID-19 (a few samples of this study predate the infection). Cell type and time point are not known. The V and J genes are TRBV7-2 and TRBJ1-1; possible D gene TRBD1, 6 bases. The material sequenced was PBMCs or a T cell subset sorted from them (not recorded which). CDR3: CASSLVLMGHRNTEAFF. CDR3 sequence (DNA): TGTGCCAGCAGCTTAGTCCTTATGGGACACCGAAACACTGAAGCTTTCTTT.